This TCR beta chain appears in the sequencing data of a study of T-cell memory formation after mild COVID-19. This CDR3 is built from 15 residues. Germline V lookup: CDR1 LGHDT, CDR2 YNNKEL (reference sequence). The ends lost 5 bases at V and 4 bases at J; junction bases unmatched: 3. 5'RACE with constant-segment primers yielded barcoded, UMI-tagged TCR alpha and TCR beta cDNA libraries. TCRdb recomputed calls from the 5' RACE reads with MiXCR, one row per CDR3 protein. This table holds roughly 6,500 distinct CDR3 sequences, over 15% found once. Study observations and caveats: The appearance of some responding clones in pre-infection memory suggested that cross-reactive memory joined. CD4+ contracting clones were mainly CM and EM; CD8+ ones, EMRA. The SARS-CoV-2 specificity of second-wave clones reaching peak at day 37 remained unverified.

This clonotype appeared many times. What it binds is not known. The gene calls are TRBV3-1 and TRBJ2-5, with 14 bases that match TRBD2. Input material: PBMCs or a T cell subset sorted from them (not recorded which). The sequence derives from an adult woman who had mild COVID-19 (a few samples of this study predate the infection). Cell type and time point are not known. The CDR3 loop reads CASSSGLAGGETQYF. In nucleotides, the CDR3 is TGTGCCAGCAGCTCAGGACTAGCGGGGGGAGAGACCCAGTACTTC.